The TCR beta chain under discussion was sequenced for a study of blood T cell repertoires in COVID-19. This clone was seen only a few times. The repertoire was sequenced with immunoSEQ multiplex PCR; TCRdb's copy has only in-frame clones and lacks some. The top ten hold 0.95% to 1.3% of the sample, which has 400,000 or so clones, 85% to 90% seen once. The sample consisted of PBMCs or T cells enriched from blood (not recorded which). This TCR derives from a man aged 25 to 40 who had recovered from COVID-19.

The CDR3 loop reads CASSEEYSGVYEQYF. The CDR3 DNA reads TGTGCCAGCTCCGAGGAATACTCCGGGGTTTACGAGCAGTACTTC. The rearrangement uses TRBV9 and TRBJ2-7, with D perhaps matching TRBD2 (5 bases). The CDR3 length is 15 residues. Between the trimmed V and J ends, which lost 7 bases and 4 bases, there was a span of 21 bases. Germline V gives CDR1 SGDLS, CDR2 YYNGEE.